This T cell receptor (beta chain) was recovered during a study of early T cells in non-severe SARS-CoV-2 infection. The study, taken as a whole, reports: Matching against VDJdb likely underestimated virus-specific expansions, favoring anti-spike CD8.

This clonotype has a handful of counts. Antigen unknown. From the 5' RACE reads, TCRdb called clonotypes with MiXCR, one entry per CDR3 protein. The sample consists of around 44,000 distinct CDR3 sequences, under 7.5% of them appearing once. Trimming took off 7 bases at V and 1 base at J, with 16 bases between the two ends. Looked up from germline, CDR1 is LNHDA and CDR2 is SQIVND (reference sequence). This CDR3 comprises 15 residues. This chain connects TRBV19 to TRBJ1-1; no reliable D call. Source: whole blood, taken at baseline. This sequence was found in an adult who was a healthcare worker with PCR-confirmed SARS-CoV-2 infection or an uninfected control (not recorded which). CDR3 residues: CASTGYTSGNTEAFF. CDR3 nucleotide sequence: TGTGCCAGTACCGGGTATACGTCTGGGAACACTGAAGCTTTCTTT.